This TCR beta chain emerged from a study of T cell clonality in common variable immunodeficiency. Study-level points and caveats: Links between repertoire features and CVID complications were heterogeneity-limited. Fewer TCRbeta clones were shared among CVID subjects than controls.

Sequencing input was equivalent genomic DNA from CVID and controls. Libraries were prepared by immunoSEQ multiplex PCR; TCRdb keeps only in-frame clonotypes and omits some of them. The table lists 80,000 or so clones, with no singletons. This CDR3 is built from 15 residues. The V end lost 5 bases, the J end lost 3 bases, and 17 bases lay between the germline ends. Per germline, CDR1 GTSNPN and CDR2 SVGIG (reference sequence). Ten or more counts support this clone. The antigen is undetermined. The read finishes 3 residues shy of the CDR3 end, and the germline J gene is used to complete it. The genes are TRBV30 and TRBJ2-1; D possibly corresponds to TRBD2 (5 bases). This clonotype was obtained from a person aged 18 to 75 in good health. Sequenced input: peripheral blood mononuclear cells. The CDR3 bases that were read are TGTGCCTGGGTCCCACTAGGCGGTAGCTACAATGAG. It encodes CAWVPLGGSYNE. The entire CDR3 protein reads CAWVPLGGSYNEQFF.